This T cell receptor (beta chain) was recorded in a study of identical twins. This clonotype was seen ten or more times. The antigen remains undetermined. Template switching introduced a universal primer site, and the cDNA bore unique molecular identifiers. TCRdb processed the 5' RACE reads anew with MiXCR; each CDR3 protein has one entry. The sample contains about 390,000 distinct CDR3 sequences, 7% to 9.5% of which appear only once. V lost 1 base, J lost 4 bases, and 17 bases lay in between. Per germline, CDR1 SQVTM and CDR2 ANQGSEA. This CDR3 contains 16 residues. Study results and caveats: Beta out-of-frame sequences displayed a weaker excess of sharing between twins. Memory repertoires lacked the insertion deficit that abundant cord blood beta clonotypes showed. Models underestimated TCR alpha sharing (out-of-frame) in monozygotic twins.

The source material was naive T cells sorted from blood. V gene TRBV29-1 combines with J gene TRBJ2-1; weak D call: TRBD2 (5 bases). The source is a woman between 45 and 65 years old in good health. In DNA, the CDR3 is TGCAGCGTTGAAGGGGCGGGTAGACCCCCTTACAATGAGCAGTTCTTC. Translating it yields CSVEGAGRPPYNEQFF.